This T cell receptor beta chain stems from a study of cytomegalovirus exposure and HLA in healthy donors. This CDR3 has 14 residues. Germline values: CDR1 SEHNR, CDR2 FQNEAQ (reference sequence). V shed 5 bases and J 0 bases; nucleotides not matched to a gene: 3. This clone came up once. Here immunoSEQ multiplex PCR was the method, and the copy in TCRdb shows in-frame clones only, minus some. The sample records roughly 68,000 clones, roughly 95% being singletons. The TCR comes from a young woman in good health and CMV-seropositive. The specimen sequenced was PBMCs. The genes are TRBV7-9 and TRBJ2-7, with 8 nucleotides matching TRBD2. CDR3 sequence: CASSPTSASYEQYF. In DNA form, the CDR3 reads TGTGCCAGCAGCCCGACTAGCGCCTCCTACGAGCAGTACTTC.